This is a list of T cell receptor beta chains from one sample in a study of Ad26.COV2.S vaccination and SARS-CoV-2 variants. This table comes from immunoSEQ multiplex PCR, and its TCRdb copy is limited to in-frame clones, with some not included. Of a few hundred thousand clones in the sample, over 80% were seen once. The starting material was peripheral blood, obtained in a trial of Ad26.COV2.S vaccine versus placebo. These receptors all come from a person aged 18-65 years who received the Ad26.COV2.S COVID-19 vaccine or a placebo. Each CDR3 is given with its conserved first and last residue.

V gene	J gene	CDR3 protein
TRBV5-6	TRBJ2-2	CASSLRSTGELFF
TRBV15	TRBJ2-3	CATSRNRREFTDTQYF
TRBV29-1	TRBJ2-7	CSVVGDTLLYEQYF
TRBV3-1/TRBV3-2	TRBJ2-5	CASSQLGGGQYQETQYF
TRBV28	TRBJ1-4	CASTSGTGVEKLFF
TRBV18	TRBJ2-3	CASSQKTDTQYF
TRBV2	TRBJ1-5	CASSERKRDRGHF
TRBV24-1	TRBJ2-3	CATSRRGITDTQYF
TRBV27	TRBJ2-7	CASSRSTGSYEQYF
TRBV5-1	TRBJ2-3	CASSLDRDWTHTQYF
TRBV18	TRBJ1-2	CASDSGGNRGHYGYTF
TRBV7-2	TRBJ1-1	CASRASAKNTEAFF
TRBV21-1	TRBJ2-7	CASSKSYLRGRYSYEQYF
TRBV5-1	TRBJ1-3	CASSLEGGAFAGNTIYF
TRBV29-1	TRBJ2-7	CSVELAGGLYEQYF
TRBV9	TRBJ2-3	CASSVALTGDTQYF
TRBV6-2/TRBV6-3	TRBJ1-1	CASSTSANTEAFF
TRBV19	TRBJ2-3	CASNHAGLAGAYTDTQYF
TRBV6-5	TRBJ2-2	CASKPGNTGELFF
TRBV11-2	TRBJ1-2	CASSLDRTYGYTF
TRBV28	TRBJ1-1	CASSLWGENTGAFF
TRBV3-1/TRBV3-2	TRBJ2-3	CASSHSGLAGGPLPPDTQYF
TRBV11-2	TRBJ2-7	CASSFRGFHEQYF
TRBV19	TRBJ2-1	CASTTGLADIYNEQFF
TRBV11-2	TRBJ1-4	CASSLVRGREKLFF
TRBV18	TRBJ2-5	CASSPSGQETQYF
TRBV5-4	TRBJ1-1	CASTGGEGGAFF
TRBV4-3	TRBJ1-2	CASSQERQLNYGYTF
TRBV6-6	TRBJ1-1	CASSSSGGGNTEAFF
TRBV27	TRBJ1-2	CASSSSTGRSYGYTF
TRBV6-5	TRBJ2-5	CASSYGTGDGETQYF
TRBV3-1/TRBV3-2	TRBJ1-1	CASSRTGGRTEAFF
TRBV7-8	TRBJ1-2	CASSLRAMGTRGYTF
TRBV7-9	TRBJ2-7	CASSSTTAESYEQYF
TRBV6-5	TRBJ1-5	CASSSWGSNQPQHF
TRBV6-2/TRBV6-3	TRBJ2-2	CASSTGGAYTGELFF
TRBV3-1/TRBV3-2	TRBJ1-2	CASSQGFGQINYGYTF
TRBV5-1	TRBJ2-1	CASSVPGLAGGQDEQFF
TRBV28	TRBJ2-2	CASSRYLDREAGELFF
TRBV6-2/TRBV6-3	TRBJ2-2	CASSYHQYTGELFF
TRBV5-1	TRBJ2-1	CASSLGGPYNEQFF
TRBV5-4	TRBJ1-1	CASSSGHSGTEAFF
TRBV21-1	TRBJ2-7	CASEYEQYF
TRBV5-1	TRBJ1-1	CASSDHRGGTEAFF
TRBV28	TRBJ1-2	CASSPPRDRYYGYTF